This T cell receptor beta chain appears in the sequencing data of a study of CD8 T cells in Susac syndrome. Whole-study context: Among the Susac syndrome patients who underwent sequencing, about six had clinically active disease, while about eight of them were in remission. Findings and caveats of the study: None of the CD4+ T cell repertoires in Susac syndrome showed clonal expansion.

An input of about 0.45 to 1 ug of RNA was subjected to reverse transcription using random hexamers. The CDR3 of TCR beta was amplified by immunoSEQ multiplex PCR across 54 Vbeta and 13 Jbeta. One entry per CDR3 protein, called by TCRdb with MiXCR from the immunoSEQ multiplex PCR reads. The sample records 150,000 to 200,000 distinct CDR3 sequences, 90% to 95% being singletons. J gave up 1 base and V 5 bases, and 8 bases lay outside the gene matches. This CDR3 spans 15 amino acids. Germline assignment: CDR1 SEHNR and CDR2 FQNEAQ (reference sequence). Comments on this clonotype: Antigen: not known.

Sequencing of TCR beta covered CD8+ and CD4+ T cells obtained from blood. The clonotype was recovered from a human donor with Susac syndrome. The chain joins TRBV7-9 to TRBJ2-7; 7 positions match TRBD1. The specimen was CD4+ T cells from PBMCs. This CDR3 is CASSRQGTPSYEQYF. CDR3 DNA: TGTGCCAGCAGCCGACAGGGTACACCTTCCTACGAGCAGTACTTC.